Detailed here is one TCR beta chain. Its antigen remains unidentified. The data originate from a study of cytomegalovirus exposure and HLA in healthy donors. Across the whole study: A prior study identified 110 million or so unique TCR beta sequences from around 180 million T cells. From donors who were HLA-typed, an early data release held 80 million to 95 million unique TCRs. Study-level results: Later on, a genetic analysis was performed. It linked a missense variant in DCLRE1C with V- and J-gene trimming of TCR beta.

13 Jbeta primers and 60 Vbeta primers were used for the PCR. This table comes from immunoSEQ multiplex PCR, and its TCRdb copy is limited to in-frame clones, with some not included. The table has around 200,000 clones, 65% to 80% seen once. Germline V gives CDR1 SGHNT, CDR2 YYREEE (reference sequence). The V and J ends lost 6 bases and 7 bases, in that order; junction bases with no gene match: 8. CDR3 length: 14 residues. The specimen was PBMCs. J is TRBJ2-2 and V is TRBV5-4; 8 bases fit TRBD2. The receptor was isolated from a girl aged 2-10 years in good health and CMV-seronegative. This CDR3 is CASTDIAGIGELFF. CDR3 nucleotides: TGTGCCAGCACCGATATAGCGGGAATCGGGGAGCTGTTTTTT.